The 12 T cell receptor beta chains listed next were all sequenced from one sample in a study of PD-1 blockade in classical Hodgkin lymphoma. Time point: cycle 4 day 1 (C4D1), after 6 weeks of nivolumab. Every patient relapsed after autologous stem cell transplantation, and brentuximab vedotin exposure varied. Profiling relied on immunoSEQ multiplex PCR, and the TCRdb table lists in-frame clones only, not all of them. The table has about 21,000 clones, about three quarters seen once. The sample here was peripheral blood mononuclear cells (PBMCs), taken before the fourth cycle of nivolumab. These receptor sequences come from a human donor with classical Hodgkin lymphoma.

V is TRBV5-6 and J is TRBJ2-7; D remains ambiguous. The V and J ends lost 0 bases and 0 bases respectively, with 4 bases between them. The CDR3 is 13 amino acids. The V gene's germline CDR1 is SGHDT and CDR2 YYEEEE. CDR3 residues: CASSLGNSYEQYF. The CDR3 nucleotides are TGTGCCAGCAGCTTGGGAAACTCCTACGAGCAGTACTTC.

The chain is built from TRBV7-9 and TRBJ2-1; 16 positions agree with TRBD2. The J segment lost 7 bases and the V segment lost 7 bases, leaving 7 bases of the junction unmatched. From germline, CDR1 is SEHNR and CDR2 FQNEAQ (reference sequence). The CDR3 is made up of 16 amino acids. CDR3 region: CASTPGTSGRGNEQFF. CDR3 coding DNA: TGTGCCAGCACCCCAGGGACTAGCGGGAGGGGGAATGAGCAGTTCTTC.

The chain is built from TRBV7-2 and TRBJ2-5; either TRBD1 or TRBD2 may fit D (5 bases each). Germline CDR1 and CDR2: SGHTA and FQGNSA. The CDR3 sequence is 13 residues long. The germline V and J ends were trimmed by 5 bases and 5 bases, with 12 bases remaining between them. CDR3 amino acids: CASSLRETETQYF. In nucleotides, the CDR3 is TGTGCCAGCAGCCTCAGGGAGACGGAGACCCAGTACTTC.

This chain links TRBV7-6 with TRBJ2-5, with 7 positions matching TRBD1. The CDR3 runs to 14 residues. V was clipped by 4 bases and J by 1 base; unmatched bases: 3. Per germline, CDR1 SGHVS and CDR2 FNYEAQ. The CDR3 DNA is TGTGCCAGCAGCTCCCGACAGGGCCAAGAGACCCAGTACTTC. It translates to CASSSRQGQETQYF.

This clone has only one observation. The chain links TRBV18 to TRBJ2-5, with D perhaps TRBD1 (5 bases). The V end was cut by 6 bases, the J end by 2 bases, with 13 bases between. The CDR3 has 14 residues. CDR1 KGHSH and CDR2 LQKENI come from the germline V gene. CDR3 region: CASSMGQLQETQYF. The CDR3 DNA is TGTGCCAGCTCGATGGGGCAGTTACAAGAGACCCAGTACTTC.

The chain couples TRBV27 to TRBJ1-5, with 9 bases identical to TRBD1. V lost 4 bases and J lost 4; bases outside the gene matches: 8. This CDR3 has 16 residues. Germline CDR1 reads MNHEY; CDR2 reads SMNVEV (reference sequence). CDR3 sequence: CASSSGTGRENQPQHF. DNA of the CDR3: TGTGCCAGCAGTTCAGGGACAGGGCGGGAAAATCAGCCCCAGCATTTT.

The chain has TRBV5-4 and TRBJ2-1; a weak D match, TRBD2 (5 bases). Trimming left V 3 bases short and J 1 base short, with 11 bases between. Germline V gene data show CDR1 as SGHNT and CDR2 as YYREEE (reference sequence). The CDR3 covers 15 residues. The DNA for the CDR3 is TGTGCCAGCAGCTCAGACCGGGATTCCTACAATGAGCAGTTCTTC. Protein product: CASSSDRDSYNEQFF.

V and J are TRBV9 and TRBJ1-5, with D unclear. The germline CDR1 and CDR2 sequences are SGDLS and YYNGEE. The CDR3 is 13 amino acids. V was shortened by 0 bases and J by 3 bases, with 4 bases between the two germline ends. CDR3 sequence: CASSVAPNQPQHF. For the CDR3, the DNA is TGTGCCAGCAGCGTAGCCCCCAATCAGCCCCAGCATTTT.

This clone was observed a few times. V and J are TRBV4-2 and TRBJ2-2; D not resolved. Per germline, CDR1 LGHNA and CDR2 YNFKEQ. CDR3 length: 13 residues. The ends were cut back, 0 bases at V and 6 bases at J, with 5 bases in the middle. The CDR3 reads CASSQDNAGELFF. The CDR3 bases are TGTGCCAGCAGCCAAGATAACGCCGGGGAGCTGTTTTTT.

In its sample, this clone was seen once. CDR3 in DNA: TGTGCCATCAGTGAGTCGGGAGATACGCAGTATTTT. This sequence encodes CAISESGDTQYF. This chain links TRBV10-3 with TRBJ2-3; no clear D gene. The CDR3 length is 12 residues. V lost 0 bases, J lost 5 bases, and 3 bases lay in between. The germline V gene has CDR1 ENHRY and CDR2 SYGVKD.

J is TRBJ2-5 and V is TRBV10-3; D is possibly TRBD2 (6 bases). Trimming took off 3 bases at V and 1 base at J, with 15 bases between the two ends. CDR1 ENHRY and CDR2 SYGVKD come from the germline V gene. This CDR3 is built from 16 residues. The CDR3 region has the DNA TGTGCCATCAGTGATGAGATTGGGACTTCCCAAGAGACCCAGTACTTC. It specifies CAISDEIGTSQETQYF.

The J gene is TRBJ1-5, the V gene TRBV28; the match to TRBD1 covers 9 bases. Losses at the gene ends were 6 bases for V and 16 bases for J; bases not matched to a gene: 10. The CDR3 length is 12 residues. CDR1 and CDR2 (germline): MDHEN, SYDVKM. The CDR3 sequence: CASSEGQGNGHF. CDR3 sequence (DNA): TGTGCCAGCAGCGAGGGACAGGGCAACGGTCATTTT.